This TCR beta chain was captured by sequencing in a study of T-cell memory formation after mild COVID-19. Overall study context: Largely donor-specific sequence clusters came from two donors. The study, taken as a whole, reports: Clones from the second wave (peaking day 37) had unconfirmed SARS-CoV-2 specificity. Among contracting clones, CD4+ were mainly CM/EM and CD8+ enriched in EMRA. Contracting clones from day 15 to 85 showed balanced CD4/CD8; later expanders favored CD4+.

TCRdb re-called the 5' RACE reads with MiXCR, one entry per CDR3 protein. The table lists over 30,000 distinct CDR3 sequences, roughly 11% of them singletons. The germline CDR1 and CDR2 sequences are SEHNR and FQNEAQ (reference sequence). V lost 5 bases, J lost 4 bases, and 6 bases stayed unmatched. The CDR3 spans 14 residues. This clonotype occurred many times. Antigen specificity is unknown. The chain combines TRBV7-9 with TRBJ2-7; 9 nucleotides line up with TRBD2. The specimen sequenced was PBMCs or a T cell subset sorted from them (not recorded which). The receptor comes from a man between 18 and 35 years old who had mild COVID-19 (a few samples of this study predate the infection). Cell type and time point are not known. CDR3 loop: CASSRSGGGYEQYF. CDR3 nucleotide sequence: TGTGCCAGCAGCCGTAGCGGGGGTGGATACGAGCAGTACTTC.